These T cell receptor beta chains were read from a single sample in a study of OX40 agonist ivuxolimab in advanced cancers. Repertoires were generated with immunoSEQ multiplex PCR, while TCRdb's copy carries only in-frame clones and drops some. The top ten clones hold approximately 1.1% of a sample with about 130,000 clones, 75% to 95% of them seen once. The starting material was CD4+ or CD8+ T cells sorted from blood, obtained in a trial of the OX40 agonist ivuxolimab. Every receptor here comes from an adult with an advanced solid tumor such as melanoma, head and neck, liver or kidney cancer. CDR3s include the opening cysteine and the closing phenylalanine or tryptophan. Fields, in order: CDR3 protein, CDR3 DNA, clone size, V gene, J gene, CDR3 length, D gene. D genes are given only for firm matches. Rows give clone size only sometimes, using once, few, many, or a class for an expanded clone.

CASSKRTDIYEQYF	TGTGCCAGTAGTAAGCGGACGGATATATACGAGCAGTACTTC	once	TRBV19	TRBJ2-7	14	.
CASSPGLGGTSYGYTF	TGTGCCAGCTCCCCCGGTCTGGGAGGAACCTCCTATGGCTACACCTTC	.	TRBV18	TRBJ1-2	16	.
CASSPQGRVDTEAFF	TGTGCCAGCTCACCGCAGGGCAGGGTTGATACTGAAGCTTTCTTT	.	TRBV18	TRBJ1-1	15	.
CAWTTSVGNEQFF	TGTGCCTGGACTACTAGCGTGGGCAATGAGCAGTTCTTC	few	TRBV30	TRBJ2-1	13	TRBD2
CASSVGSGANTGELFF	TGTGCCAGCAGCGTAGGGAGCGGGGCGAACACCGGGGAGCTGTTTTTT	.	TRBV9	TRBJ2-2	16	TRBD2
CASTPGQFGQPQHF	TGTGCCAGCACACCGGGACAGTTCGGCCAGCCCCAGCATTTT	.	TRBV28	TRBJ1-5	14	TRBD1
CASSRANLGYEQYF	TGTGCCAGTAGTCGGGCCAACCTCGGCTACGAGCAGTACTTC	.	TRBV19	TRBJ2-7	14	.
CASSARLAGASSYEQYF	TGTGCCAGTAGTGCCCGACTAGCGGGGGCGAGCTCCTACGAGCAGTACTTC	.	TRBV19	TRBJ2-7	17	TRBD2
CASSFLDEQFF	TGTGCCAGCAGCTTCTTGGATGAGCAGTTCTTC	.	TRBV11-2	TRBJ2-1	11	.
CASSQAYRREHPYEQYF	TGCGCCAGCAGCCAGGCCTATAGGCGGGAGCACCCCTACGAGCAGTACTTC	.	TRBV4-3	TRBJ2-7	17	TRBD2
CASSARAGMNTEAFF	TGTGCCAGCAGTGCCAGAGCAGGGATGAACACTGAAGCTTTCTTT	once	TRBV28	TRBJ1-1	15	.
CASRHHPYTDTQYF	TGTGCCAGCAGACATCACCCCTACACAGATACGCAGTATTTT	.	TRBV6-1	TRBJ2-3	14	.
CASSIDTGNYGYTF	TGTGCCAGTAGTATAGACACAGGGAACTATGGCTACACCTTC	.	TRBV19	TRBJ1-2	14	.
CAISESEADGEETQYF	TGTGCCATCAGTGAGTCGGAGGCAGACGGAGAAGAGACCCAGTACTTC	.	TRBV10-3	TRBJ2-5	16	.
CASSARQVTGELFF	TGTGCCAGCAGCGCACGACAGGTCACCGGGGAGCTGTTTTTT	.	TRBV11-3	TRBJ2-2	14	.
CASSRTWTAYEQYF	TGTGCCAGCAGCCGAACCTGGACCGCCTACGAGCAGTACTTC	once	TRBV9	TRBJ2-7	14	.
CASSKGQGPYNEQFF	TGTGCCAGCAGCAAGGGGCAGGGGCCCTACAATGAGCAGTTCTTC	.	TRBV21-1	TRBJ2-1	15	.
CATSREGANYGYTF	TGTGCCACCAGCAGAGAGGGTGCTAACTATGGCTACACCTTC	.	TRBV15	TRBJ1-2	14	.
CASSPGGLVPYEQYF	TGTGCCAGCAGCCCAGGGGGGCTAGTCCCCTACGAGCAGTACTTC	.	TRBV7-2	TRBJ2-7	15	.
CASSSTGTGANVLTF	TGCGCCAGCAGCTCGACAGGAACTGGGGCCAACGTCCTGACTTTC	.	TRBV5-1	TRBJ2-6	15	.
CASSLTGYEQYF	TGTGCCAGCAGCTTGACAGGATACGAGCAGTACTTC	.	TRBV7-2	TRBJ2-7	12	.
CASSLVGNLRDQPQHF	TGTGCCAGCAGCTTAGTAGGTAACTTGCGTGATCAGCCCCAGCATTTT	once	TRBV7-2	TRBJ1-5	16	.
CASSEGVGQGYGYTF	TGTGCCAGCAGTGAAGGAGTCGGACAGGGATATGGCTACACCTTC	.	TRBV6-1	TRBJ1-2	15	TRBD1
CASSDPGSTDTQYF	TGTGCCAGCAGTGACCCCGGGAGTACAGATACGCAGTATTTT	.	TRBV25-1	TRBJ2-3	14	.